The rows below give T cell receptor beta chains drawn from one sample of a study of T cells in Graves' hyperthyroidism and ophthalmopathy. In TCRdb, the multiplex PCR reads were re-called with MiXCR into one record per CDR3 protein. This sample yields over 700,000 distinct CDR3 sequences, of which about 17% are seen a single time; over 15% belongs to the top ten. The sample taken for sequencing was blood. The source is a woman aged 45-65 years with Graves' hyperthyroidism that later progressed to Graves' ophthalmopathy. The CDR3 runs from the conserved cysteine through the conserved F or W. A D gene is named only where the DNA matches it firmly. Some rows mark clone size as missing; the rest say once, few, many or name a class of expanded clone.

d_call	v_call	j_call	clone_size	cdr3_nt	cdr3_aa
.	TRBV3-1	TRBJ2-3	many	TGTGCCAGCAGCCAAGATTGGGATACGCAGTATTTT	CASSQDWDTQYF
.	TRBV20-1	TRBJ2-3	few	TGCAGTGCCTTAGACTCAGGGAGTGGATTGACAGATACGCAGTATTTT	CSALDSGSGLTDTQYF
TRBD1	TRBV5-1	TRBJ1-6	few	TGCGCCAGCAGCCAGGGACAGGGAATCTCACCCCTCCACTTT	CASSQGQGISPLHF
.	TRBV28	TRBJ2-1	.	TGTGCCAGCAGTTTAAGGGGGGAAGACTACAATGAGCAGTTCTTC	CASSLRGEDYNEQFF
.	TRBV5-1	TRBJ2-1	few	TGCGCCAGCAGCCTACCACGACAGGCGTCCTACAATGAGCAGTTCTTC	CASSLPRQASYNEQFF
TRBD1	TRBV15	TRBJ1-5	.	TGTGCCACCAGACAGGGACAGGGGTTGGGCAATCAGCCCCAGCATTTT	CATRQGQGLGNQPQHF
TRBD1	TRBV3-1	TRBJ2-7	.	TGTGCCAGCAGCCAAGAGGACAGGGGAGGCGAGCAGTACTTC	CASSQEDRGGEQYF
.	TRBV19	TRBJ1-5	.	TGTGCCAGTAGTATAGTAGTCGGGGGACCGAGCAATCAGCCCCAGCATTTT	CASSIVVGGPSNQPQHF
.	TRBV7-8	TRBJ1-5	many	TGTGCCAGCAGCTGGAGGGCTAGCAATCAGCCCCAGCATTTT	CASSWRASNQPQHF
TRBD2	TRBV12-5	TRBJ2-2	few	TGTGCTAGTGGCCACGGACTAGCTGGAACCGGGGAGCTGTTTTTT	CASGHGLAGTGELFF
TRBD1	TRBV5-5	TRBJ2-2	many	TGTGCCAGCAGCTACAGGGGGCTAGGAAACACCGGGGAGCTGTTTTTT	CASSYRGLGNTGELFF
.	TRBV18	TRBJ2-7	many	TGTGCCAGCTCACCACCGGGTCTGGAGCAGTACTTC	CASSPPGLEQYF
TRBD1	TRBV20-1	TRBJ2-7	.	TGCAGTGCCTTCCGAACAGGGGATTTTTCCTACGAGCAGTACTTC	CSAFRTGDFSYEQYF
TRBD1	TRBV10-3	TRBJ2-5	few	TGTGCCATCAGTGAGCCAGACAGGGGAGGTGAGACCCAGTACTTC	CAISEPDRGGETQYF
.	TRBV19	TRBJ1-1	few	TGTGCCAGTATCCCAGGGGTTGGGGCTGAAGCTTTCTTT	CASIPGVGAEAFF
.	TRBV30	TRBJ2-1	.	TGTGCCTGGAATTTCGGGGGGCGGAACAATGAGCAGTTCTTC	CAWNFGGRNNEQFF
.	TRBV19	TRBJ1-2	.	TGTGCCAGTAGTATAGCTGGCAGGGCATTGGATGGCTACACCTTC	CASSIAGRALDGYTF
TRBD2	TRBV5-1	TRBJ2-1	few	TGCGCCAGCAGCTTCTTCCCTAGCGGGGGGGCAAACTACAATGAGCAGTTCTTC	CASSFFPSGGANYNEQFF
TRBD1	TRBV7-9	TRBJ2-3	.	TGTGCCAGCAGCCGGGGACAGCCCACAGATACGCAGTATTTT	CASSRGQPTDTQYF
TRBD2	TRBV6-2/TRBV6-3	TRBJ2-1	few	TGTGCCAGCAGTTACTCAGCGGGGGGGTGGAATGAGCAGTTCTTC	CASSYSAGGWNEQFF
.	TRBV6-2/TRBV6-3	TRBJ1-6	few	TGTGCCAGCAGTTACCTCCGAAATTCACCCCTCCACTTT	CASSYLRNSPLHF
TRBD2	TRBV6-1	TRBJ2-1	few	TGTGCCAGCAGTTTGGGACTAGCGGGGGGGCCAGGCAATGAGCAGTTCTTC	CASSLGLAGGPGNEQFF
TRBD2	TRBV7-3	TRBJ2-1	many	TGTGCCAGCAGGACGAGCGCGGGGGGGCGCAATGAGCAGTTCTTC	CASRTSAGGRNEQFF
.	TRBV6-2/TRBV6-3	TRBJ1-1	many	TGTGCCAGCAGTTACTCGAATCGGCAGGCGAACACTGAAGCTTTCTTT	CASSYSNRQANTEAFF
.	TRBV12-3/TRBV12-4	TRBJ2-1	many	TGTGCCAGCAGCACGATGGGCTCCTACAATGAGCAGTTCTTC	CASSTMGSYNEQFF
.	TRBV7-3	TRBJ1-1	few	TGTGCCAGCCGGGAGGACTTGAACACTGAAGCTTTCTTT	CASREDLNTEAFF
.	TRBV10-3	TRBJ1-3	.	TGTGCCATCAGTGACGGACCGAGCTCTGGAAACACCATATATTTT	CAISDGPSSGNTIYF
.	TRBV5-1	TRBJ2-1	many	TGCGCCAGCAGCTTGGGGCGGGGCGACTCCTACAATGAGCAGTTCTTC	CASSLGRGDSYNEQFF
TRBD1	TRBV6-1	TRBJ1-1	many	TGTGCCAGCAGCACAGGGGTAACTGAAGCTTTCTTT	CASSTGVTEAFF
TRBD1	TRBV28	TRBJ1-3	many	TGTGCCAGCAGTCCTCAAGACAGGGCTGGAAACACCATATATTTT	CASSPQDRAGNTIYF
TRBD1	TRBV20-1	TRBJ2-7	few	TGCAGTGCTATCCCGGGACAGCCCTACGAGCAGTACTTC	CSAIPGQPYEQYF
.	TRBV5-8	TRBJ2-3	.	TGTGCCAGCAGCTTATCTCGTAGCACAGATACGCAGTATTTT	CASSLSRSTDTQYF
TRBD1	TRBV6-5	TRBJ2-6	.	TGTGCCAGCAGTTATCAGGGGGCGGCCTCTGGGGCCAACGTCCTGACTTTC	CASSYQGAASGANVLTF
TRBD1	TRBV10-2	TRBJ1-4	.	TGCGCCAGCAGTGGGGCCCTGACAGGGTTTAATGAAAAACTGTTTTTT	CASSGALTGFNEKLFF
TRBD1	TRBV5-1	TRBJ1-3	.	TGCGCCAGCAGCTTGGGGACAGGGGAAGCGGACACCATATATTTT	CASSLGTGEADTIYF
TRBD1	TRBV14	TRBJ2-3	.	TGTGCCAGCAGCGGGGACAGGGGGAGCCTAGATACGCAGTATTTT	CASSGDRGSLDTQYF
TRBD1	TRBV12-5	TRBJ1-1	.	TGTGCTAGTGGTTTGGTGACAGGGCCGAACACTGAAGCTTTCTTT	CASGLVTGPNTEAFF
.	TRBV7-9	TRBJ2-5	.	TGTGCCAGCAGCTTAATGCCGGCAGACAGTCTGTACTTC	CASSLMPADSLYF
.	TRBV10-2	TRBJ2-3	.	TGCGCCAGCAGTGACCCGACCCTCACAGATACGCAGTATTTT	CASSDPTLTDTQYF
.	TRBV13	TRBJ2-3	many	TGTGCCAGCAGCCTCCCTCTAGGGGGATACACAGATACGCAGTATTTT	CASSLPLGGYTDTQYF
.	TRBV27	TRBJ1-4	many	TGTGCCAGCAGTTTGGGGGATGAAAAACTGTTTTTT	CASSLGDEKLFF